Below, one T cell receptor beta chain is given with its context. This receptor's antigen is unknown. No base quality information exists; no much larger clone differs at one position. The trial excluded patients who had a history of autoimmune disease or who were on systemic immunosuppression. Peripheral blood for TCR sequencing was collected from all dose cohorts at baseline, on cycle 4 day 1, and on cycle 7 day 1. The samples were taken from a phase I, first-in-human, multicenter, open-label dose-escalation trial of ivuxolimab. Adults with locally advanced or metastatic melanoma, renal cell, hepatocellular, or head and neck squamous cell carcinoma were enrolled in the trial. Before TCR sequencing, CD4+ T cells and CD8+ T cells from peripheral blood were sorted into separate populations. These data originate in a study of OX40 agonist ivuxolimab in advanced cancers. About the investigation overall: Ivuxolimab was an agonistic, fully human IgG2 monoclonal antibody directed against OX40 (CD134), a costimulatory receptor. Intravenous ivuxolimab was administered to patients every 2 weeks at six dose levels: 0.01, 0.1, 0.3, 1.5, 3 and 10 mg/kg. Among the 50 to 55 dose-escalation patients, 19 had hepatocellular carcinoma, roughly 15 melanoma, 9 renal cell carcinoma and 9 head and neck cancer. A male proportion of almost 85% and a mean age of 60 years, ranging from 23 to 79, were recorded for the dose-escalation cohort. Prior anti-PD-1, anti-PD-L1 or anti-CTLA-4 therapy was permitted, and roughly two fifths of dose-escalation patients had received checkpoint inhibitors. Partial responses occurred in three dose-escalation patients, of whom one had hepatocellular carcinoma and two had cutaneous melanoma. The purpose of peripheral TCRbeta sequencing was to test whether ivuxolimab changed TCR sequence diversity and led to clonal T-cell expansion. The paper reports the monotherapy dose-escalation portion (N ≈ 52 patients) of the phase I ivuxolimab trial. Results and caveats for the whole study, not just this receptor: On average, CD8+ T cells showed more expanded clones than CD4+ T cells after ivuxolimab. Antigen specificity was not determined for the clonally expanded peripheral T cells. At doses of 0.1 to 3.0 mg/kg, clonal expansion of both CD4+ and CD8+ T cells in blood was seen between baseline and week 6. Low levels of normalized T-cell clonal expansion were also seen in some patients who did not respond. In partial responders in the 0.1-3.0 mg/kg groups, normalized peripheral clonal expansion was found to be among the lowest, especially among CD8+ T cells.

Genomic DNA was extracted from sorted cells for sequencing of the TCRbeta CDR3 region. The immunoSEQ Assay was used to sequence the TCRbeta CDR3 regions. Drawn from immuneACCESS, this table holds only the in-frame rearrangements with V and J called that TCRdb kept. Clones are partly lost; checked studies trace under half to an unresolved V gene and leave the rest unexplained. This sample holds 75,000 to 90,000 clones; just under 95% were observed only once. The top ten hold over 0.55% of the sample. Its CDR3 holds 14 amino acids, cysteine through phenylalanine. Only the CDR3 DNA stays, 42 bases, in frame from base 1. CDR1 SNHLY and CDR2 FYNNEI were looked up in the germline V gene. The germline ends are 14 bases apart after V is trimmed by 9 bases and J by 5 bases.

Here the chain combines TRBV2 and TRBJ1-6; the D gene identity is not certain. The sequencing here drew on CD4+ or CD8+ T cells sorted from blood, taken in a trial of the OX40 agonist ivuxolimab. This receptor was identified in an adult with an advanced solid tumor such as melanoma, head and neck, liver or kidney cancer. This receptor has the CDR3 CARRLGGNNSPLHF. The nucleotide sequence reads as follows: TGTGCCAGGCGTTTGGGAGGGAATAATTCACCCCTCCACTTT.